This passage covers 6 T cell receptor beta chains from one sample sequenced in a study of cytomegalovirus exposure and HLA in healthy donors. It was with 60 Vbeta and 13 Jbeta primers that the PCR ran. Clones were read by immunoSEQ multiplex PCR, and TCRdb kept only the in-frame ones, dropping some. The sample contains about 130,000 clones, roughly four fifths of which appear only once. Sequencing was carried out using PBMCs. The receptors here all came from a boy younger than 18 in good health and CMV-seronegative.

V usage is TRBV5-6 and J usage is TRBJ1-5; 9 bases line up with TRBD1. This CDR3 comprises 13 residues. Germline values: CDR1 SGHDT, CDR2 YYEEEE. Losses at the gene ends were 1 base for V and 11 bases for J; bases not matched to a gene: 4. Here the CDR3 reads CASSLRDRVTQHF. As DNA, the CDR3 is TGTGCCAGCAGCTTGAGGGACAGGGTCACCCAGCATTTT.

The chain uses TRBV30 and TRBJ2-1; maybe TRBD2 (5 bases). Trimming removed 4 bases from V and 4 bases from J, with 17 bases in between. Germline V gene sequence: CDR1 GTSNPN, CDR2 SVGIG (reference sequence). This CDR3 has 15 amino acids. The CDR3 coding sequence is TGTGCCTGGACCGCCCAGCGGAAGGGTTACAATGAGCAGTTCTTC. Protein: CAWTAQRKGYNEQFF.

The chain has TRBV29-1 and TRBJ2-5; 9 nucleotides agree with TRBD1. V was pared by 4 bases and J by 5 bases, with 5 bases of the junction left unmatched. Per germline, CDR1 SQVTM and CDR2 ANQGSEA. CDR3 length: 13 amino acids. Here the CDR3 reads CSVGDRARETQYF. CDR3 nucleotides: TGCAGCGTTGGGGACAGGGCACGGGAGACCCAGTACTTC.

Points on this clone: The sample carries other DNA sequences with the same CDR3. This chain joins TRBV5-1 and TRBJ2-2, with 7 bases matching TRBD2. This CDR3 spans 15 amino acids. Germline values: CDR1 SGHRS, CDR2 YFSETQ. The junction had 2 bases not matched to a gene; V was cut back by 1 base and J by 2 bases. The CDR3 DNA is TGCGCCAGCAGCTTGACTAGCGTTAACACCGGGGAGCTGTTTTTT. Protein sequence: CASSLTSVNTGELFF.

This chain connects TRBV7-8 to TRBJ2-7, with 9 bases lining up with TRBD2. Germline CDR1 and CDR2: SGHVS and FQNEAQ. After removal of 5 bases from V and 5 bases from J, the junction contained 10 bases not matched to a gene. The length of the CDR3 is 15 residues. The DNA for the CDR3 is TGTGCCAGCAGCCTACTCGGGGGGACTAGCCACGAGCAGTACTTC. Amino acids: CASSLLGGTSHEQYF. Variable domain in full (rest from reference TRBV7-8 and TRBJ2-7): GAGVSQSPRYKVAKRGQDVALRCDPISGHVSLFWYQQALGQGPEFLTYFQNEAQLDKSGLPSDRFFAERPEGSVSTLKIQRTQQEDSAVYLCASSLLGGTSHEQYFGPGTRLTVT.

The chain couples TRBV5-5 to TRBJ2-7, with 14 bases aligning to TRBD2. The CDR3 is 15 residues long. The V segment lost 4 bases and the J segment 2 bases; nucleotides outside the gene matches: 2. Germline V gene lookup returns CDR1 SGHKS and CDR2 YYEKEE (reference sequence). The CDR3 spells CASSQTSGRAYEQYF. The CDR3 DNA follows: TGTGCCAGCAGCCAGACTAGCGGGAGGGCCTACGAGCAGTACTTC.